This T cell receptor (beta chain) was sequenced in a study of cytomegalovirus exposure and HLA in healthy donors. In the study overall: The approximately 120 million unique TCR beta sequences, from roughly 170 million T cells, were found by an earlier analysis.

CDR1 is MNHEY, CDR2 SVGAGI, per germline. Trimming removed 8 bases at V and 9 bases at J, with 14 bases between. The CDR3 is made up of 12 amino acids. As to this clone: Antigen unknown.

PCR used 60 Vbeta primers and 13 Jbeta primers. Profiling relied on immunoSEQ multiplex PCR, and the TCRdb table lists in-frame clones only, not all of them. The table records 85,000 to 100,000 clones, 64% of them present only once. Findings of the study overall: Being productive about 87% or about 30% of the time was typical of most TCR beta V segments in an earlier analysis.

Healthy bone marrow donors formed the donor group. At the time of sampling, donors were nominally healthy, though unrecorded immune exposures were likely. The clonotype was recovered from a man aged 60 to 69 in good health and CMV-seronegative. The chain is built from TRBV6-5 and TRBJ1-5; D ambiguous. The sample taken for sequencing was PBMCs. The CDR3 bases are TGTGCCAGCTTGGTCCCGACGGGGCCCCAGCATTTT. Translating gives CASLVPTGPQHF.